This entry concerns a single T cell receptor (beta chain). This record belongs to a study of blood T cell repertoires in COVID-19. As for the study in general: T cells, B-cell-depleted T cells, or PBMCs supplied cDNA or gDNA.

Produced via immunoSEQ multiplex PCR; TCRdb's table is partial and in-frame only. The repertoire holds approximately 37,000 clones, with 91% as singletons. This clonotype was sampled from an elderly woman with acute or convalescent COVID-19. The sample consisted of peripheral blood.

This chain's CDR3 is CASSLYQIYTGELFF. CDR3 nucleotides: TGCGCCAGCAGCCTTTATCAGATTTACACCGGGGAGCTGTTTTTT. The chain has TRBV5-1 and TRBJ2-2; D remains unclear. Germline V lookup: CDR1 SGHRS, CDR2 YFSETQ. Trimming shortened V by 4 bases and J by 3 bases, and 13 bases separated the two germline ends. The CDR3 covers 15 residues.